The sequence of this TCR beta chain was determined in a study of monozygotic twins with inflammatory bowel disease. The study's findings and limits: Findings did not support one strong IBD-associated signal or clonotype.

In regard to this clonotype: Its antigen remains unknown.

From the 5' RACE reads, TCRdb lists one entry per CDR3 protein and no DNA. This table holds around 370,000 distinct CDR3 sequences. The TCR comes from a human donor with ulcerative colitis or Crohn's disease, or a healthy co-twin of an affected twin (not recorded which). The sample consisted of blood.

CDR3 protein: CASRTGLAGEYEQYF. The chain employs TRBV12-3 or TRBV12-4 and TRBJ2-7; TCRdb names TRBD2, which stays unverified in the absence of DNA. The CDR3 sequence is 15 residues long.